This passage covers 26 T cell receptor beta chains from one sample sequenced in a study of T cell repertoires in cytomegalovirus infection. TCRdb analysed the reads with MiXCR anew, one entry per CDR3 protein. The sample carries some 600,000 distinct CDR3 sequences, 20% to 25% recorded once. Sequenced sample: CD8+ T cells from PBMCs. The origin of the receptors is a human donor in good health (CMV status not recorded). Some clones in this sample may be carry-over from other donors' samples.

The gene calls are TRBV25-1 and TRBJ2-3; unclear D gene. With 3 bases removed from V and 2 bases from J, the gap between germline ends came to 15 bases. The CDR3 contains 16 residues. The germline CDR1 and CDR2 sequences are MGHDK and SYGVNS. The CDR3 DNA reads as TGTGCCAGCAGTGATGAAGTTAGTACGCCCACAGATACGCAGTATTTT. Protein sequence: CASSDEVSTPTDTQYF.

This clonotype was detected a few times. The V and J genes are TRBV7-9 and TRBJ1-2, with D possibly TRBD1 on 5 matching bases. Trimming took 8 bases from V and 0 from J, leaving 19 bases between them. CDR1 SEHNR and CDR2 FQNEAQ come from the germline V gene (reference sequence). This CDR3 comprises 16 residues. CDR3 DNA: TGTGCCAGCCTAACCGACAGTAAACGACCTAACTATGGCTACACCTTC. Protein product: CASLTDSKRPNYGYTF. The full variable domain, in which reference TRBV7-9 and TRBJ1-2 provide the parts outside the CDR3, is DTGVSQNPRHKITKRGQNVTFRCDPISEHNRLYWYRQTLGQGPEFLTYFQNEAQLEKSRLLSDRFSAERPKGSFSTLEIQRTEQGDSAMYLCASLTDSKRPNYGYTFGSGTRLTVV.

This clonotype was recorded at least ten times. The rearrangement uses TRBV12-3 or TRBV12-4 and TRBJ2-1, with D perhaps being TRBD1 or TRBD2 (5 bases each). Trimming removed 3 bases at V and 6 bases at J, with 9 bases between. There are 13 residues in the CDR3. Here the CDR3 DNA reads TGTGCCAGCAGTTTCGGGACCGCCAATGAGCAGTTCTTC. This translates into CASSFGTANEQFF.

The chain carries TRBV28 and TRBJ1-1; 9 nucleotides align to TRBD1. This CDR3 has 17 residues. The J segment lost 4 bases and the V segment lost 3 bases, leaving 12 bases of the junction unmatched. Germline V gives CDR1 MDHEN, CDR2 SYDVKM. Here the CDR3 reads CASSFRGYRGQATEAFF. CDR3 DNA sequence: TGTGCCAGCAGTTTCCGGGGGTACAGGGGGCAGGCCACTGAAGCTTTCTTT.

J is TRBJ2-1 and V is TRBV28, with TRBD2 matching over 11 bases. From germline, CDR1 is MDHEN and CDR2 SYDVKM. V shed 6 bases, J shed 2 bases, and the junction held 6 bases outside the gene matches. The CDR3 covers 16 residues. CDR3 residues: CASRALSGGAYNEQFF. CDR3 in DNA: TGTGCCAGCAGGGCCCTTAGCGGGGGGGCCTACAATGAGCAGTTCTTC.

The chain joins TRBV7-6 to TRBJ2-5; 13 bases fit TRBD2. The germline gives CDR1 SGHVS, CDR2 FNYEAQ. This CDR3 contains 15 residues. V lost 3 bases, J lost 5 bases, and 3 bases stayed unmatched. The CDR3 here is CASSFTSGGVETQYF. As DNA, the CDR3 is TGTGCCAGCAGCTTCACTAGCGGGGGGGTGGAGACCCAGTACTTC.

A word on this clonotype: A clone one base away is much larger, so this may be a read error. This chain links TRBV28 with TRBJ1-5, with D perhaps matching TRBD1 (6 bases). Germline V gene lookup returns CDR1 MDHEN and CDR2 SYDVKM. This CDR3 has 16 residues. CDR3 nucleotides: TGTGCCAGCAGACTGGGGACAACTTTTAGCAGTCAGCCCCAGCATTTT. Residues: CASRLGTTFSSQPQHF. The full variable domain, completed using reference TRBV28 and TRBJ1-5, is DVKVTQSSRYLVKRTGEKVFLECVQDMDHENMFWYRQDPGLGLRLIYFSYDVKMKEKGDIPEGYSVSREKKERFSLILESASTNQTSMYLCASRLGTTFSSQPQHFGDGTRLSIL.

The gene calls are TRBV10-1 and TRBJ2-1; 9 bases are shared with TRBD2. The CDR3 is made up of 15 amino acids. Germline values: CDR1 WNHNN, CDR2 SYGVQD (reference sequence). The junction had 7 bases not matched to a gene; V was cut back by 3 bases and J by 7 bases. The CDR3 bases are TGCGCCAGCAGTGACCAGCGGGGGGTGAAAAATGAGCAGTTCTTC. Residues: CASSDQRGVKNEQFF.

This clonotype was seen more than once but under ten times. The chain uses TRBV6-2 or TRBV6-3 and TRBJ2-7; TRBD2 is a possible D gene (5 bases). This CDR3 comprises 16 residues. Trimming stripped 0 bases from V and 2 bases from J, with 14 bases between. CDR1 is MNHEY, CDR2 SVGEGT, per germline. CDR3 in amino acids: CASSYSAGGSPYEQYF. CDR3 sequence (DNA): TGTGCCAGCAGTTACTCGGCAGGAGGAAGCCCCTACGAGCAGTACTTC.

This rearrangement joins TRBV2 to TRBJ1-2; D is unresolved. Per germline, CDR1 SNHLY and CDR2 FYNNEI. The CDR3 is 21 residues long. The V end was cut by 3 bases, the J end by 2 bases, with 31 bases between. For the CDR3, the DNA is TGTGCCAGCAGTGATCCTTCCTCAGCGGATGGGAAAATAAACTCCAACTATGGCTACACCTTC. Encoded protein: CASSDPSSADGKINSNYGYTF.

The CDR3 region has the DNA TGTGCCAGCAGCCCGGGGACCCCCAGGACCGGGGAGCTGTTTTTT. Amino acids: CASSPGTPRTGELFF. The chain employs TRBV7-9 and TRBJ2-2; D assignment may be TRBD1 or TRBD2 (5 bases each). This CDR3 contains 15 residues. The germline V and J ends were trimmed by 5 bases and 5 bases, with 15 bases remaining between them. Germline lookup yields CDR1 SEHNR and CDR2 FQNEAQ (reference sequence).

The CDR3 spells CASSSSPDRGSHEQYF. DNA for the CDR3: TGTGCCAGCAGTTCGTCCCCCGACAGGGGAAGCCACGAGCAGTACTTC. V is TRBV2 and J is TRBJ2-7, with 8 bases identical to TRBD1. V lost 5 bases and J lost 5; bases outside the gene matches: 14. Germline assignment: CDR1 SNHLY and CDR2 FYNNEI. CDR3 length: 16 residues.

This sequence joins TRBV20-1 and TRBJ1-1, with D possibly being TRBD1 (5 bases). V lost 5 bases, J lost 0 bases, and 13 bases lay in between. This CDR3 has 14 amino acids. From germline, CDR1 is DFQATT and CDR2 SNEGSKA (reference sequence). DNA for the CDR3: TGCAGTGCTGGGGACCTCCCCATGAACACTGAAGCTTTCTTT. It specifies CSAGDLPMNTEAFF.

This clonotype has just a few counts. CDR3 amino acids: CASSPGLRQAIVETQYF. In nucleotides, the CDR3 is TGTGCCAGCAGTCCCGGGCTGCGACAGGCGATAGTAGAGACCCAGTACTTC. The chain links TRBV6-2 or TRBV6-3 to TRBJ2-5, with D maybe TRBD1 (6 bases). V dropped 5 bases and J dropped 4 bases, with 23 bases sitting between them. The CDR3 sequence is 17 residues long. Looked up from germline, CDR1 is MNHEY and CDR2 is SVGEGT.

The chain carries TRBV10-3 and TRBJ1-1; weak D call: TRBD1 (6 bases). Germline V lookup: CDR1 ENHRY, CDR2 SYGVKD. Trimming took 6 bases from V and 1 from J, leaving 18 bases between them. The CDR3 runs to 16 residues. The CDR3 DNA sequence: TGTGCCATCAGAGGCCCCTTACAGGGACCGAACACTGAAGCTTTCTTT. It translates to CAIRGPLQGPNTEAFF.

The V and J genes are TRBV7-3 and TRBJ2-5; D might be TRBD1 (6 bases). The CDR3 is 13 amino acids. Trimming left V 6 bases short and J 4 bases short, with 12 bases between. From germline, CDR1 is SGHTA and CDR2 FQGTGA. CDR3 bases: TGTGCCAGCAGTCAACAGGGCGTAGAGACCCAGTACTTC. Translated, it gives CASSQQGVETQYF.

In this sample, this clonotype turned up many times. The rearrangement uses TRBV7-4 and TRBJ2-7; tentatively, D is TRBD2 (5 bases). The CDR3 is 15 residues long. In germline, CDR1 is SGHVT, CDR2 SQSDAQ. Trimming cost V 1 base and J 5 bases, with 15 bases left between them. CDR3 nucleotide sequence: TGTGCCAGCAGCTTAGGGGCGGGTGCCCCTGACGAGCAGTACGTC. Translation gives CASSLGAGAPDEQYV.

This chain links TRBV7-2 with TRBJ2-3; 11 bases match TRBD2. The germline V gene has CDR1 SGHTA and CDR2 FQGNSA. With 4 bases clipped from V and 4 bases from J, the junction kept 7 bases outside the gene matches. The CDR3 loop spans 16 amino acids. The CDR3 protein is CASSSIAGGPPDTQYF. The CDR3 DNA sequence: TGTGCCAGCAGCTCAATAGCGGGGGGGCCGCCAGATACGCAGTATTTT.

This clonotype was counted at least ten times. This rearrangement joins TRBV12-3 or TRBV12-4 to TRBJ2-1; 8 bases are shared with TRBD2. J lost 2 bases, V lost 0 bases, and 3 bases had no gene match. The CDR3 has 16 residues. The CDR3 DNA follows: TGTGCCAGCAGTTTAGCCCTAGCGGGCACCTACAATGAGCAGTTCTTC. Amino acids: CASSLALAGTYNEQFF.

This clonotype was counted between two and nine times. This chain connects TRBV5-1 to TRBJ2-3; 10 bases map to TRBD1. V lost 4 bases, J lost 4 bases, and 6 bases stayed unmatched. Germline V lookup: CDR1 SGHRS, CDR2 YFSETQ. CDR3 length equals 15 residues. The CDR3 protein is CASSLGTGEADTQYF. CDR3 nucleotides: TGCGCCAGCAGCCTCGGGACAGGGGAGGCAGATACGCAGTATTTT.

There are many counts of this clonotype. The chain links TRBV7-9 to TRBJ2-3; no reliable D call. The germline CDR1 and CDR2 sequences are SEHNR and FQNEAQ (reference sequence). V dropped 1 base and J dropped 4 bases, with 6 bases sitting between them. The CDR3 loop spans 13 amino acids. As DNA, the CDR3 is TGTGCCAGCAGCTTAGGTGGCGCAGATACGCAGTATTTT. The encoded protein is CASSLGGADTQYF.

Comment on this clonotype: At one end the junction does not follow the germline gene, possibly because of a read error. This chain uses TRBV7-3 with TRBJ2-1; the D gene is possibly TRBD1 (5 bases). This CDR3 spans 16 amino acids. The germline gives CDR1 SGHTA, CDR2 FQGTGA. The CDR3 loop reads CVSSPRGGGSYNEQFF. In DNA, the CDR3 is TGTGTCAGCAGCCCAAGGGGCGGCGGCTCCTACAATGAGCAGTTCTTC.

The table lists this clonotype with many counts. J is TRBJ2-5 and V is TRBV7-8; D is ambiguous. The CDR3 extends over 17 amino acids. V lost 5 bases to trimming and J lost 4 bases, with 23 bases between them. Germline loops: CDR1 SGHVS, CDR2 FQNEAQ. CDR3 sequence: CASSPDQGAKIIETQYF. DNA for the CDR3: TGTGCCAGCAGCCCGGATCAAGGAGCCAAGATCATAGAGACCCAGTACTTC.

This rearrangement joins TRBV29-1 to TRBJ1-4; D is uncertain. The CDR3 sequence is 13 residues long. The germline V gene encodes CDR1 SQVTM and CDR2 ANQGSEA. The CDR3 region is CTCSEGFNEKLFF. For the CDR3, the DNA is TGCACCTGCTCGGAGGGCTTTAATGAAAAACTGTTTTTT.

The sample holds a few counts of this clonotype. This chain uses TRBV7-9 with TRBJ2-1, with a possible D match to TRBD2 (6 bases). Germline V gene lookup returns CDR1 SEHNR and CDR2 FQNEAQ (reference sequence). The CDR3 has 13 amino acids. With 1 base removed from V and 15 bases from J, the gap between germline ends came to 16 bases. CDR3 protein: CASSLGGRGGPFF. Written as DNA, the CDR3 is TGTGCCAGCAGCTTAGGTGGCCGGGGAGGCCCGTTCTTC.

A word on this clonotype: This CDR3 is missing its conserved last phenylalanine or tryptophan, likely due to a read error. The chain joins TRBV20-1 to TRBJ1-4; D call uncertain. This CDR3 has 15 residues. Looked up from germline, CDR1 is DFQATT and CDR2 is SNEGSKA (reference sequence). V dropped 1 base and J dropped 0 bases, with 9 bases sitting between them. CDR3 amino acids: CSARVLGPTNEKLFS. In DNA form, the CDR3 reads TGCAGTGCTAGAGTCCTCGGTCCAACTAATGAAAAACTGTTTTCT.